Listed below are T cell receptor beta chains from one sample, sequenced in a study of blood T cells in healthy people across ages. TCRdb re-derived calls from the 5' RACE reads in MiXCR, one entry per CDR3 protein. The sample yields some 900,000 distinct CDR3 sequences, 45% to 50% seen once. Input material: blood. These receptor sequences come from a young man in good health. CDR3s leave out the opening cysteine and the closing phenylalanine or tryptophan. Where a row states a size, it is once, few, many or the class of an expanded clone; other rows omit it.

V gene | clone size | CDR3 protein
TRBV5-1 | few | ASSLTGTSDEQF
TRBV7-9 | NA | ASSTREREGGYT
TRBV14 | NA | ASSQVQYTDTQY
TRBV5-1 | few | ASSPPMGTGAEAF
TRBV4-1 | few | ASSRWDRDYEQY
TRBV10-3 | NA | AISEPEGRGYT
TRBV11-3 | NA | ASSSYLRGETQY
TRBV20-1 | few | SARDHRGGYEQY
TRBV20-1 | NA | SAKGGYMNTEAF
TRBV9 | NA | ASSMEGTLGTDTQY
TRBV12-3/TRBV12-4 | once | ASRYGSGEAF
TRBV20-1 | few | SAGGAGDNEQF
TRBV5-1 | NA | ASSGTSGTSDYNEQF
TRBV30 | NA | AWSISGGRNEQF
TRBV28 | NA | ASSLGGPGAYEQY
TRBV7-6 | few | ASSLVGIWNTEAF
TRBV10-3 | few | AIRVAQGANNEQF
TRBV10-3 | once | AIRGGLGTTSYNEQF
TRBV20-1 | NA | SASSGGALDTQY
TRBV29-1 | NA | SVEDPPGGSVQH
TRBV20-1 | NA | SAKGGVDYEQY
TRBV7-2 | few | ASSFKQGNEQY
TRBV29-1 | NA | NVALLGQNTEAF
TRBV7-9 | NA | ASSLVLDQPQH
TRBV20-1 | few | SARVRTGISTEAF
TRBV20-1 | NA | SARKGVRSTEAF
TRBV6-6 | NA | ASTGTSGGSTDTQY
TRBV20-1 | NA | SGDREYEQY
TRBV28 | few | ASSYSGVMGYT
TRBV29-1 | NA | SGGQPNQPQH
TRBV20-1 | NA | SAPGAGRSYNEQF
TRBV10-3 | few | AISEFQGNTQY
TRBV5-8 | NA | ASSFSGGTDAQY
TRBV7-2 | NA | ASSGWDSNEQF
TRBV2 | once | AALTGDGAKNIQY
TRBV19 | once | ASTEGRSYEQY
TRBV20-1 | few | SAREEFRAGRYNEQF
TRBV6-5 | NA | ASSSSRTGNYGYT
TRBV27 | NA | ASSTRGGRQPQH
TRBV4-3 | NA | ASSQDRALGYT
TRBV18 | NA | ASSPPGQGRPDTQY
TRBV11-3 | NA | ASSNGLAPYEQY
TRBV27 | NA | ASSFPTGRGNYEQY
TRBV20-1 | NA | SARETGGANVLT
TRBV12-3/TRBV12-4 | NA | ASSFPRGRQPQH
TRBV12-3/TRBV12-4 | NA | ASSFDRGSTGELF
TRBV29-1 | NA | SVWAIVDTEAF
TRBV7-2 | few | ASSLQGGGGNTEAF
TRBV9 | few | ASSVGLSSYNEQF
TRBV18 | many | ASSPGTGFSYEQY
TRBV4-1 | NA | ASSQDTHWGQENTEAF
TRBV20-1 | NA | SARDHKSSYNSPLH
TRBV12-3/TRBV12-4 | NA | ASSLDNSGTDMQY
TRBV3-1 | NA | ASSRRGGATGSTGELF